The next 15 T cell receptor beta chains were all read from a single sample in a study of CD8 T cells in Susac syndrome. Reverse transcription of roughly 0.5 to 1 ug RNA was carried out with random hexamers. TCRdb reprocessed the immunoSEQ multiplex PCR reads via MiXCR and lists one record per CDR3 protein. Of tens of thousands of distinct CDR3 sequences in the sample, 93% were seen once. Sequences were obtained from CD8+ T cells from PBMCs. The receptors come from a human donor in good health.

The gene calls are TRBV12-3 or TRBV12-4 and TRBJ2-1, with D maybe TRBD2 (5 bases). The CDR3 runs 16 residues. Trimming left V 7 bases short and J 5 bases short, with 21 bases between. The CDR3 DNA reads TGTGCCAGCACCATTCCCGGTGGGGAGATCGACAATGAGCAGTTCTTC. It yields the protein CASTIPGGEIDNEQFF.

This chain connects TRBV30 to TRBJ1-1, with TRBD1 as a possible D gene (5 bases). Germline V CDR1 and CDR2: GTSNPN, SVGIG (reference sequence). The ends were cut back, 0 bases at V and 1 base at J, with 6 bases in the middle. This CDR3 is built from 13 residues. The chain's CDR3 is CAWSVQENTEAFF. In DNA form, the CDR3 reads TGTGCCTGGAGTGTACAGGAGAACACTGAAGCTTTCTTT.

The V and J genes are TRBV5-4 and TRBJ2-5; no definite D call. V dropped 2 bases and J dropped 5 bases, with 16 bases sitting between them. CDR3 size: 15 residues. CDR1 is SGHNT, CDR2 YYREEE, per germline (reference sequence). CDR3 protein: CASSFPGGSLETQYF. Written as DNA, the CDR3 is TGTGCCAGCAGCTTTCCGGGCGGAAGTCTGGAGACCCAGTACTTC.

The chain uses TRBV29-1 and TRBJ1-1; D call uncertain. The V gene lost 8 bases and the J gene lost 0 bases, with 7 bases spanning the gap. Germline V lookup: CDR1 SQVTM, CDR2 ANQGSEA. The CDR3 has 11 amino acids. The CDR3 nucleotides read TGCAGCTTCTACGTGAACACTGAAGCTTTCTTT. It translates to CSFYVNTEAFF.

This chain uses TRBV6-6 with TRBJ2-7; D perhaps matches TRBD1 (5 bases). The CDR3 is 15 amino acids. Per germline, CDR1 MNHNY and CDR2 SVGAGI (reference sequence). Trimming left V 10 bases short and J 4 bases short, with 23 bases between. In DNA form, the CDR3 reads TGTGCCATCAAATTCTGGGGTCAGGGCCGGTACGAGCAGTACTTC. It yields the protein CAIKFWGQGRYEQYF.

This chain links TRBV7-2 with TRBJ2-2, with 13 positions matching TRBD2. Germline CDR1 is SGHTA and CDR2 is FQGNSA. This CDR3 comprises 18 residues. With 6 bases clipped from V and 0 bases from J, the junction kept 7 bases outside the gene matches. The CDR3 sequence: CASRELAGGPSNTGELFF. CDR3 in DNA: TGTGCCAGCAGGGAACTAGCGGGAGGGCCCTCGAACACCGGGGAGCTGTTTTTT. Variable domain in full (rest from reference TRBV7-2 and TRBJ2-2): GAGVSQSPSNKVTEKGKDVELRCDPISGHTALYWYRQSLGQGLEFLIYFQGNSAPDKSGLPSDRFSAERTGGSVSTLTIQRTQQEDSAVYLCASRELAGGPSNTGELFFGEGSRLTVL.

J is TRBJ2-5 and V is TRBV25-1, with 12 bases fitting TRBD2. Germline trimming cut 1 base from V and 9 bases from J; bases unmatched to any gene: 6. CDR1 MGHDK and CDR2 SYGVNS come from the germline V gene. The CDR3 runs 15 residues. DNA for the CDR3: TGTGCCAGCAGTGAATCGCCTAGCGGGAGGGTATCCCAGTACTTC. Its protein is CASSESPSGRVSQYF. The full variable domain, with the rest looked up from reference TRBV25-1 and TRBJ2-5, is EADIYQTPRYLVIGTGKKITLECSQTMGHDKMYWYQQDPGMELHLIHYSYGVNSTEKGDLSSESTVSRIRTEHFPLTLESARPSHTSQYLCASSESPSGRVSQYFGPGTRLLVL.

The chain links TRBV3-1 to TRBJ2-1; the D is unclear. The germline V and J ends were trimmed by 1 base and 6 bases, with 4 bases remaining between them. Per germline, CDR1 LGHDT and CDR2 YNNKEL (reference sequence). CDR3 length equals 12 residues. The CDR3 DNA reads as TGTGCCAGCAGCCAAGGCAGCAATGAGCAGTTCTTC. Translated: CASSQGSNEQFF.

This chain uses TRBV20-1 with TRBJ1-2; no clear D gene. V dropped 6 bases and J dropped 0 bases, with 17 bases sitting between them. The germline gives CDR1 DFQATT, CDR2 SNEGSKA (reference sequence). This CDR3 contains 15 residues. Here the CDR3 reads CSAKVIGDPNYGYTF. The CDR3 DNA reads as TGCAGTGCGAAGGTGATTGGGGATCCTAACTATGGCTACACCTTC.

This chain uses TRBV3-1 with TRBJ2-1; TRBD2 might be the D (5 bases). Trimming removed 0 bases at V and 3 bases at J, with 9 bases between. CDR3 length equals 15 residues. CDR1 and CDR2 from the germline V gene are LGHDT and YNNKEL (reference sequence). CDR3 residues: CASSQEMRVYNEQFF. The CDR3 DNA sequence: TGTGCCAGCAGCCAAGAGATGCGGGTCTACAATGAGCAGTTCTTC.

The rearrangement joins TRBV6-2 or TRBV6-3 to TRBJ2-1, with D tentatively TRBD2 (6 bases). The V end lost 10 bases, the J end lost 15 bases, and 16 bases lay between the germline ends. The germline CDR1 and CDR2 sequences are MNHEY and SVGEGT. The CDR3 loop spans 10 amino acids. The CDR3 region is CATLGGSTFF. CDR3 in DNA: TGTGCCACCCTGGGGGGATCAACGTTCTTC.

The genes are TRBV2 and TRBJ1-1, with D perhaps matching TRBD1 (5 bases). Trimming took off 2 bases at V and 4 bases at J, with 17 bases between the two ends. Germline CDR1 reads SNHLY; CDR2 reads FYNNEI. This CDR3 spans 16 amino acids. The CDR3, as DNA: TGTGCCAGCAGTGAAATGGGGCCCTTTTTAAGCACTGAAGCTTTCTTT. Translation gives CASSEMGPFLSTEAFF.

The chain carries TRBV2 and TRBJ2-7; 12 positions match TRBD2. CDR3 size: 17 residues. J was trimmed by 2 bases and V by 6 bases; bases with no gene match: 11. The germline V gene has CDR1 SNHLY and CDR2 FYNNEI. This CDR3 reads CASSPGLAGTPAYEQYF. CDR3 DNA sequence: TGTGCCAGCAGCCCTGGACTAGCGGGAACTCCAGCCTACGAGCAGTACTTC.

The chain recombines TRBV12-3 or TRBV12-4 with TRBJ2-1, with D perhaps assigned TRBD1 or TRBD2 (6 bases each). This CDR3 contains 16 residues. Trimming left V 5 bases short and J 5 bases short, with 19 bases between. DNA for the CDR3: TGTGCCAGCAGTGGCCCGGGGGCAGGGATTGACAATGAGCAGTTCTTC. The encoded protein is CASSGPGAGIDNEQFF.

This sequence joins TRBV12-3 or TRBV12-4 and TRBJ1-5, with TRBD1 matching over 12 bases. The ends lost 7 bases at V and 7 bases at J; junction bases unmatched: 11. CDR3 length equals 16 residues. The DNA for the CDR3 is TGTGCCAGCAATCCAGGGGGACAGGGGGCGTTCCAGCCCCAGCATTTT. It yields the protein CASNPGGQGAFQPQHF.